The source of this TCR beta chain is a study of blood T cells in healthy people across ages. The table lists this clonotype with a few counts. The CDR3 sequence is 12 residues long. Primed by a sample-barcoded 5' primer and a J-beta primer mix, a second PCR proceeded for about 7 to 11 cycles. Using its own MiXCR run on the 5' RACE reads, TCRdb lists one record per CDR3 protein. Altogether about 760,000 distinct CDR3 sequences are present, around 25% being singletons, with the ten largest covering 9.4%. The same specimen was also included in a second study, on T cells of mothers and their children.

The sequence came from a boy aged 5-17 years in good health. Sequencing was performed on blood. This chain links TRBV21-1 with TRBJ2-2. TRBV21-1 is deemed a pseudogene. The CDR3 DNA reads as TGTGCCAGCAGCAACCACACCGGGGAGCTGTTTTTT. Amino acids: CASSNHTGELFF.